The 16 T cell receptor beta chains below all came from one sample that was sequenced in a study of CD8 T cells in Susac syndrome. Roughly 0.5 to 1 ug RNA was reverse transcribed with random hexamers. TCRdb used MiXCR to reprocess the immunoSEQ multiplex PCR reads, holding one entry per CDR3 protein. The top ten hold roughly 0.08% of the sample, which has about 140,000 distinct CDR3 sequences, almost 96% seen once. The sequenced sample was CD4+ T cells from PBMCs. These receptors originate from a human donor with Susac syndrome.

The chain links TRBV10-3 to TRBJ1-1; the D gene is possibly TRBD1 (5 bases). The CDR3 extends over 13 amino acids. Trimming removed 4 bases from V and 4 bases from J, with 10 bases in between. Germline CDR1 is ENHRY and CDR2 is SYGVKD. As DNA, the CDR3 is TGTGCCATCAGTGGGCGGGGGGGCACTGAAGCTTTCTTT. Translation: CAISGRGGTEAFF.

The DNA for the CDR3 is TGTGCCAGCACCCTTCCACAGGGCAACGAGCAGTACTTC. It yields the protein CASTLPQGNEQYF. V gene TRBV7-9 combines with J gene TRBJ2-7; tentatively, D is TRBD1 (6 bases). V was cut by 7 bases and J by 5 bases, with 15 bases left in between. The germline gives CDR1 SEHNR, CDR2 FQNEAQ (reference sequence). The CDR3 contains 13 residues.

This clonotype showed up just once. The gene calls are TRBV29-1 and TRBJ1-5, with TRBD1 identical over 9 bases. CDR1 is SQVTM and CDR2 is ANQGSEA in the germline V gene. The V gene end was trimmed by 4 bases and the J gene end by 2 bases; junction bases not matched to a gene: 0. The CDR3 extends over 13 amino acids. CDR3 sequence reads: CSVGDRGNQPQHF. In DNA form, the CDR3 reads TGCAGCGTTGGGGACAGGGGCAATCAGCCCCAGCATTTT.

The chain joins TRBV15 to TRBJ2-5; a possible D gene is TRBD2 (5 bases). V was shortened by 2 bases and J by 7 bases, with 17 bases between the two germline ends. Per the germline V gene, CDR1 is LNHNV and CDR2 is YYDKDF (reference sequence). CDR3 length: 15 amino acids. Here the CDR3 DNA reads TGTGCCACCAGCAGAAGAGCGGAGGACCGGGGGACCCAGTACTTC. This gives the protein CATSRRAEDRGTQYF. Full variable domain (missing parts from reference TRBV15 and TRBJ2-5): DAMVIQNPRYQVTQFGKPVTLSCSQTLNHNVMYWYQQKSSQAPKLLFHYYDKDFNNEADTPDNFQSRRPNTSFCFLDIRSPGLGDTAMYLCATSRRAEDRGTQYFGPGTRLLVL.

This chain uses TRBV28 with TRBJ2-1; 7 nucleotides align to TRBD1. Germline CDR1 is MDHEN and CDR2 is SYDVKM. Trimming took 10 bases from V and 7 from J; bases not matched to a gene: 10. This CDR3 spans 13 amino acids. Written as DNA, the CDR3 is TGTGCCATCAGGAGACAGGGAAAGAATGAGCAGTTCTTC. This codes for CAIRRQGKNEQFF.

This rearrangement joins TRBV2 to TRBJ2-5; no reliable D call. Trimming shortened V by 7 bases and J by 4 bases, and 13 bases separated the two germline ends. CDR1 is SNHLY, CDR2 FYNNEI, per germline. The CDR3 contains 13 residues. CDR3 DNA sequence: TGTGCCAGCAATCCCCAGTCCCTAGAGACCCAGTACTTC. Translated, it gives CASNPQSLETQYF.

The chain is built from TRBV3-1 and TRBJ2-5, with a possible D match to TRBD1 (5 bases). V was clipped by 0 bases and J by 1 base, with 15 bases between them. The CDR3 runs 17 residues. Germline V gene data show CDR1 as LGHDT and CDR2 as YNNKEL (reference sequence). In DNA form, the CDR3 reads TGTGCCAGCAGCCAAGATAGGGGCAGGGATGTCCAAGAGACCCAGTACTTC. Its translation: CASSQDRGRDVQETQYF.

The rearrangement joins TRBV29-1 to TRBJ2-7; weak D call: TRBD1 (6 bases). CDR1 is SQVTM, CDR2 ANQGSEA, per germline. The CDR3 has 14 amino acids. Deletions cut 2 bases from V and 4 bases from J, with 15 bases between. Written as DNA, the CDR3 is TGCAGCGTTGAAAACAGGGAAGGGAGTTACGAGCAGTACTTC. Translating gives CSVENREGSYEQYF.

The V and J genes are TRBV12-3 or TRBV12-4 and TRBJ1-3, with TRBD1 matching over 7 bases. The CDR3 is made up of 13 amino acids. The V segment lost 7 bases and the J segment 8 bases; nucleotides outside the gene matches: 8. This CDR3 reads CASNPDRRDTIYF. The CDR3 region has the DNA TGTGCCAGCAATCCGGACAGGAGGGACACCATATATTTT.

V and J are TRBV28 and TRBJ1-1; D gene unclear. CDR1 and CDR2 from the germline V gene are MDHEN and SYDVKM. This CDR3 region has 12 residues. Trimming cost V 6 bases and J 7 bases, with 12 bases left between them. In nucleotides, the CDR3 is TGTGCCAGCAGCAAGAGGAGTTTTGAAGCTTTCTTT. Protein product: CASSKRSFEAFF.

The chain combines TRBV20-1 with TRBJ2-7; no firm D call. This CDR3 spans 12 amino acids. Germline V gives CDR1 DFQATT, CDR2 SNEGSKA (reference sequence). V lost 3 bases and J lost 5, with 11 bases in between. CDR3 DNA: TGCAGTGCTAGGATGAGTGTGGACGAGCAGTACTTC. Amino acids: CSARMSVDEQYF.

The chain links TRBV20-1 to TRBJ1-5, with D unclear. Germline CDR1 reads DFQATT; CDR2 reads SNEGSKA (reference sequence). The V and J ends lost 3 bases and 1 base respectively, with 7 bases between them. The CDR3 consists of 13 residues. CDR3 coding DNA: TGCAGTGCTAGGACGGACAGCAATCAGCCCCAGCATTTT. Translated, it gives CSARTDSNQPQHF.

This sequence joins TRBV7-2 and TRBJ2-5, with a weak D call TRBD1 (6 bases). Per the germline V gene, CDR1 is SGHTA and CDR2 is FQGNSA. Trimming cost V 3 bases and J 4 bases, with 15 bases left between them. The CDR3 spans 15 residues. Written as DNA, the CDR3 is TGTGCCAGCAGCTTCGACAGGACGGGACGAGAGACCCAGTACTTC. It is translated as CASSFDRTGRETQYF.

J is TRBJ1-2 and V is TRBV7-9; D may be TRBD1 (6 bases). This CDR3 region has 15 residues. CDR1 and CDR2 from the germline V gene are SEHNR and FQNEAQ (reference sequence). V was shortened by 7 bases and J by 4 bases, with 19 bases between the two germline ends. The CDR3 DNA reads as TGTGCCAGCACCCCGGTGATATGGGGGGCCTATGGCTACACCTTC. Translated: CASTPVIWGAYGYTF.

This clonotype was detected once. The genes are TRBV29-1 and TRBJ1-3; 9 bases agree with TRBD1. CDR1 SQVTM and CDR2 ANQGSEA come from the germline V gene. The CDR3 sequence is 16 residues long. V dropped 3 bases and J dropped 3; count of bases not matched to a gene: 9. CDR3 residues: CSVEDDRGIFGNTIYF. The CDR3 region has the DNA TGCAGCGTTGAGGATGACAGGGGGATATTTGGAAACACCATATATTTT.

This sequence joins TRBV4-2 and TRBJ1-2; D is undetermined. V was clipped by 0 bases and J by 4 bases, with 12 bases between them. This CDR3 contains 15 residues. The V gene's germline CDR1 is LGHNA and CDR2 YNFKEQ. The CDR3 DNA reads TGTGCCAGCAGCCAAGATCAAAGTGGGCGCTATGGCTACACCTTC. This encodes CASSQDQSGRYGYTF.